This passage covers 32 T cell receptor beta chains from one sample sequenced in a study of blood T cell repertoires in COVID-19. TCRdb keeps only in-frame clones here, not all; method: immunoSEQ multiplex PCR. The sample includes hundreds of thousands of clones, roughly four fifths of them seen just once. Specimen: PBMCs or T cells enriched from blood (not recorded which). These receptor sequences come from a man aged 35 to 55 who had been exposed to COVID-19.

This clone was seen a single time. V and J are TRBV23-1 and TRBJ2-2; a weak D match, TRBD1 (5 bases). TRBV23-1 is annotated as an ORF whose role is uncertain. V was trimmed by 0 bases and J by 6 bases, leaving 17 bases between them. There are 17 residues in the CDR3. CDR3 coding DNA: TGCGCCAGCAGTCAATCGCGGCAGGGTAATAATTCCGGGGAGCTGTTTTTT. It codes for CASSQSRQGNNSGELFF.

V and J are TRBV24-1 and TRBJ1-1; perhaps TRBD1 as D (5 bases). With 4 bases removed from V and 4 bases from J, the gap between germline ends came to 18 bases. CDR3 size: 16 residues. The germline V gene encodes CDR1 KGHDR and CDR2 SFDVKD. The CDR3, as DNA: TGTGCCACCAGTGAGGGGGGGTCGGGCCTCGGCACTGAAGCTTTCTTT. As protein: CATSEGGSGLGTEAFF.

The CDR3 bases are TGTGCCAGTAATCGGCAAGCAGGGACCGGGGAGCTGTTTTTT. It is translated as CASNRQAGTGELFF. This chain connects TRBV19 to TRBJ2-2; tentative D call: TRBD1 (5 bases). Germline V gene lookup returns CDR1 LNHDA and CDR2 SQIVND (reference sequence). The V gene lost 7 bases and the J gene lost 5 bases, with 14 bases spanning the gap. This CDR3 is built from 14 residues.

The chain joins TRBV27 to TRBJ2-7, with 7 bases aligning to TRBD1. The CDR3 covers 13 residues. The trim removed 7 bases at V and 7 bases at J, leaving 10 bases unmatched. Germline lookup yields CDR1 MNHEY and CDR2 SMNVEV (reference sequence). The CDR3 spells CASNPTGTGEQYF. The CDR3, as DNA: TGTGCCAGCAACCCGACAGGGACGGGGGAGCAGTACTTC.

This chain uses TRBV5-1 with TRBJ2-1, with D maybe TRBD2 (6 bases). The CDR3 length is 16 residues. V lost 0 bases, J lost 7 bases, and 17 bases lay in between. Germline loops: CDR1 SGHRS, CDR2 YFSETQ. The CDR3, as DNA: TGCGCCAGCAGCTTGGCTTTTCTAGCGAGAAAGAATGAGCAGTTCTTC. Its translation is CASSLAFLARKNEQFF. The variable domain in full, completed from reference TRBV5-1 and TRBJ2-1, reads KAGVTQTPRYLIKTRGQQVTLSCSPISGHRSVSWYQQTPGQGLQFLFEYFSETQRNKGNFPGRFSGRQFSNSRSEMNVSTLELGDSALYLCASSLAFLARKNEQFFGPGTRLTVL.

The gene calls are TRBV6-5 and TRBJ2-2, with a tentative D call TRBD2 (5 bases). Germline V gene sequence: CDR1 MNHEY, CDR2 SVGAGI. This CDR3 has 13 amino acids. V was clipped by 8 bases and J by 4 bases, with 11 bases between them. The CDR3 nucleotides read TGTGCCAGCGAGGGCCCGGGCACCGGGGAGCTGTTTTTT. Amino acid sequence: CASEGPGTGELFF.

The chain recombines TRBV12-3 or TRBV12-4 with TRBJ1-2, with 8 bases that match TRBD1. J gave up 9 bases and V 5 bases, and 8 bases lay outside the gene matches. This CDR3 comprises 13 residues. The CDR3 reads CASSQQGEYRYTF. Here the CDR3 DNA reads TGTGCCAGCAGTCAACAGGGGGAGTATCGCTACACCTTC.

Turning to this clone: Compared with germline, one end of the junction differs, possibly owing to a read error. The chain recombines TRBV2 with TRBJ2-7; 13 positions match TRBD2. The CDR3 covers 18 residues. The germline V gene has CDR1 SNHLY and CDR2 FYNNEI. The CDR3 region is CASSKAYLGLAGAAEQYF. As DNA, the CDR3 is TGTGCCAGCAGTAAAGCTTATCTCGGACTAGCGGGAGCGGCCGAGCAGTACTTC.

This chain joins TRBV25-1 and TRBJ1-3; D gene ambiguous. The CDR3 extends over 14 amino acids. The V gene lost 0 bases and the J gene lost 1 base, with 4 bases spanning the gap. CDR1 and CDR2 from the germline V gene are MGHDK and SYGVNS. The CDR3 sequence: CASSEYSSGNTIYF. The CDR3 DNA reads as TGTGCCAGCAGTGAATACAGTTCTGGAAACACCATATATTTT.

The chain has TRBV5-1 and TRBJ2-1; 9 bases match TRBD2. The J segment lost 9 bases and the V segment lost 4 bases, leaving 11 bases of the junction unmatched. Germline lookup yields CDR1 SGHRS and CDR2 YFSETQ. CDR3 length: 15 residues. The CDR3 spells CASSPGLAAPSEQFF. The CDR3 DNA follows: TGCGCCAGCAGCCCGGGACTAGCCGCACCGAGTGAGCAGTTCTTC.

This sequence joins TRBV4-1 and TRBJ2-7; the match to TRBD2 covers 14 bases. Losses at the gene ends were 1 base for V and 0 bases for J; bases not matched to a gene: 2. The CDR3 totals 17 residues. Germline V gene data show CDR1 as MGHRA and CDR2 as YSYEKL. CDR3 nucleotide sequence: TGCGCCAGCAGCCAAGGACTAGCGGGAGGGAGCTCCTACGAGCAGTACTTC. This sequence encodes CASSQGLAGGSSYEQYF.

V and J are TRBV4-2 and TRBJ1-4, with D perhaps TRBD1 (6 bases). The CDR3 runs 17 residues. Germline loops: CDR1 LGHNA, CDR2 YNFKEQ. Between the trimmed V and J ends, which lost 0 bases and 7 bases, there was a span of 18 bases. CDR3 sequence (DNA): TGTGCCAGCAGCCAAGATCCCAGGGGAAGGGGGAGTGAAAAACTGTTTTTT. Translating gives CASSQDPRGRGSEKLFF.

This sequence joins TRBV19 and TRBJ2-5; TRBD2 matches at 7 bases. V shed 0 bases and J 2 bases; nucleotides not matched to a gene: 9. The CDR3 runs 17 residues. The germline gives CDR1 LNHDA, CDR2 SQIVND (reference sequence). Here the CDR3 DNA reads TGTGCCAGTAGTATAGATCTGGCGGGAGTGGGACAAGAGACCCAGTACTTC. This gives the protein CASSIDLAGVGQETQYF.

This sequence joins TRBV19 and TRBJ1-2; D is possibly TRBD1 (5 bases). CDR1 LNHDA and CDR2 SQIVND come from the germline V gene (reference sequence). Trimming removed 7 bases at V and 5 bases at J, with 17 bases between. CDR3 length equals 14 residues. Written as DNA, the CDR3 is TGTGCCAGTACCCCTAGGGGCAGGGTTTATGGCTACACCTTC. It encodes CASTPRGRVYGYTF.

This chain links TRBV3-1 (or the pseudogene TRBV3-2) with TRBJ1-6; 7 bases fit TRBD1. Trimming at V came to 4 bases and at J to 7 bases, leaving 13 bases not matched to a gene. This CDR3 has 17 amino acids. CDR1 and CDR2 from the germline V gene are LGHDT and YNNKEL (reference sequence). CDR3 in DNA: TGTGCCAGCAGCCCAACTCCGGGACAGCGTCAAAATTCACCCCTCCACTTT. It translates to CASSPTPGQRQNSPLHF.

The genes are TRBV7-3 and TRBJ2-7; possibly TRBD2 for D (7 bases). V was trimmed by 5 bases and J by 0 bases, leaving 14 bases between them. This CDR3 is built from 15 residues. Looked up from germline, CDR1 is SGHTA and CDR2 is FQGTGA. CDR3 nucleotides: TGTGCCAGCAGCCCGGGGGGCGGGAGCTCCTACGAGCAGTACTTC. Translation gives CASSPGGGSSYEQYF.

The rearrangement uses TRBV6-5 and TRBJ2-7; 7 nucleotides line up with TRBD1. V was pared by 0 bases and J by 5 bases, with 7 bases of the junction left unmatched. This CDR3 comprises 15 residues. Germline V gives CDR1 MNHEY, CDR2 SVGAGI. CDR3 sequence (DNA): TGTGCCAGCAGTTACTCGAAAAACAGGGGCCACGAGCAGTACTTC. The encoded protein is CASSYSKNRGHEQYF.

The J gene is TRBJ1-6, the V gene TRBV19; 10 nucleotides agree with TRBD1. The V and J ends lost 7 bases and 4 bases, in that order; junction bases with no gene match: 7. CDR1 and CDR2 (germline): LNHDA, SQIVND (reference sequence). This CDR3 spans 16 amino acids. For the CDR3, the DNA is TGTGCCAGTACAGGGAGGGACAGGGGTTATAATTCACCCCTCCACTTT. Protein sequence: CASTGRDRGYNSPLHF. The full variable domain, its missing parts supplied by reference TRBV19 and TRBJ1-6, is DGGITQSPKYLFRKEGQNVTLSCEQNLNHDAMYWYRQDPGQGLRLIYYSQIVNDFQKGDIAEGYSVSREKKESFPLTVTSAQKNPTAFYLCASTGRDRGYNSPLHFGNGTRLTVT.

This sequence joins TRBV5-6 and TRBJ2-7; 8 bases line up with TRBD1. The germline V gene encodes CDR1 SGHDT and CDR2 YYEEEE. The J segment lost 3 bases and the V segment lost 2 bases, leaving 7 bases of the junction unmatched. The CDR3 extends over 15 amino acids. The CDR3 loop reads CASSLPDRGYYEQYF. CDR3 in DNA: TGTGCCAGCAGCTTACCAGACAGGGGCTACTACGAGCAGTACTTC.

The chain joins TRBV19 to TRBJ2-7; 7 nucleotides match TRBD1. The ends lost 2 bases at V and 7 bases at J; junction bases unmatched: 17. Germline CDR1 is LNHDA and CDR2 is SQIVND (reference sequence). This CDR3 is built from 17 residues. This CDR3 is CASSISLTGTAQGEQYF. In DNA form, the CDR3 reads TGTGCCAGTAGTATAAGTCTGACCGGGACAGCTCAGGGAGAGCAGTACTTC.

This rearrangement joins TRBV27 to TRBJ2-3; no firm D call. Germline CDR1 MNHEY, CDR2 SMNVEV (reference sequence). Trimming removed 5 bases from V and 6 bases from J, with 24 bases in between. The CDR3 has 17 amino acids. The CDR3 DNA sequence: TGTGCCAGCAGTACCCTCCCCGGCGGTTCTCATTGGGATACGCAGTATTTT. Translation: CASSTLPGGSHWDTQYF.

The chain employs TRBV11-3 and TRBJ2-4; perhaps TRBD2 as D (6 bases). Germline CDR1 is SGHNT and CDR2 is YENEEA. The CDR3 has 13 amino acids. V was shortened by 1 base and J by 9 bases, with 10 bases between the two germline ends. The CDR3: CASSLGPGGIQYF. The CDR3 region has the DNA TGTGCCAGCAGCTTAGGCCCCGGGGGCATTCAGTACTTC.

The chain recombines TRBV19 with TRBJ2-3; weak D call: TRBD2 (5 bases). Looked up from germline, CDR1 is LNHDA and CDR2 is SQIVND (reference sequence). This CDR3 is 14 amino acids long. V dropped 9 bases and J dropped 4 bases, with 17 bases sitting between them. CDR3 bases: TGTGCCAGCTCTAATCGGGGTTTCGCAGATACGCAGTATTTT. It encodes CASSNRGFADTQYF.

As for this clone: Within the sample, other DNA sequences also encode this same CDR3. The chain joins TRBV5-1 to TRBJ2-3, with 11 bases fitting TRBD2. V shed 6 bases and J 6 bases; nucleotides not matched to a gene: 12. CDR3 length: 16 amino acids. CDR1 is SGHRS, CDR2 YFSETQ, per germline. The CDR3 here is CASIPTSGNSADTQYF. The CDR3, as DNA: TGCGCCAGCATCCCGACTAGCGGGAATTCAGCGGATACGCAGTATTTT.

V gene TRBV15 combines with J gene TRBJ2-5; D might be TRBD1 (5 bases). CDR1 and CDR2 (germline): LNHNV, YYDKDF (reference sequence). This CDR3 spans 14 amino acids. Trimming left V 0 bases short and J 2 bases short, with 7 bases between. For the CDR3, the DNA is TGTGCCACCAGCAGAGATACAGGACAAGAGACCCAGTACTTC. Translated: CATSRDTGQETQYF. The whole variable domain, filled in from reference TRBV15 and TRBJ2-5, reads DAMVIQNPRYQVTQFGKPVTLSCSQTLNHNVMYWYQQKSSQAPKLLFHYYDKDFNNEADTPDNFQSRRPNTSFCFLDIRSPGLGDTAMYLCATSRDTGQETQYFGPGTRLLVL.

The rearrangement uses TRBV10-3 and TRBJ1-1, with D tentatively TRBD1 (6 bases). Trimming shortened V by 2 bases and J by 4 bases, and 8 bases separated the two germline ends. CDR1 and CDR2 from the germline V gene are ENHRY and SYGVKD. The CDR3 is made up of 13 amino acids. CDR3: CAISEQGFTEAFF. The DNA of the CDR3 is TGTGCCATCAGTGAGCAGGGGTTCACTGAAGCTTTCTTT.

The DNA of the CDR3 is TGTGCCAGCAGTTACCAGTCAGGTGCCTACGAGCAGTACTTC. It translates to CASSYQSGAYEQYF. The chain links TRBV6-5 to TRBJ2-7; no firm D call. CDR1 and CDR2 (germline): MNHEY, SVGAGI. Trimming shortened V by 2 bases and J by 2 bases, and 10 bases separated the two germline ends. CDR3 length: 14 amino acids.

This chain links TRBV18 with TRBJ2-1; a weak D match, TRBD2 (5 bases). CDR1 and CDR2 from the germline V gene are KGHSH and LQKENI. V shed 2 bases and J shed 5 bases, with 16 bases lying between them. The CDR3 is 16 residues long. CDR3 sequence (DNA): TGTGCCAGCTCACCAGACCGGGGAGTGGGGAACAATGAGCAGTTCTTC. This gives the protein CASSPDRGVGNNEQFF.

V and J are TRBV25-1 and TRBJ1-2; 7 positions match TRBD1. This CDR3 is built from 12 residues. The junction had 1 base not matched to a gene; V was cut back by 4 bases and J by 5 bases. Per the germline V gene, CDR1 is MGHDK and CDR2 is SYGVNS. The DNA for the CDR3 is TGTGCCAGCAGTGCGGGACAGTATGGCTACACCTTC. Encoded protein: CASSAGQYGYTF.

This rearrangement joins TRBV10-1 to TRBJ2-7; 11 nucleotides line up with TRBD1. Germline CDR1 reads WNHNN; CDR2 reads SYGVQD (reference sequence). The J segment lost 6 bases and the V segment lost 0 bases, leaving 1 base of the junction unmatched. This CDR3 has 14 residues. The CDR3 sequence is CASSESGTGGEQYF. CDR3 DNA sequence: TGCGCCAGCAGTGAGTCGGGGACAGGGGGCGAGCAGTACTTC.

J is TRBJ1-3 and V is TRBV5-4; 10 bases align to TRBD1. The CDR3 has 16 amino acids. Per germline, CDR1 SGHNT and CDR2 YYREEE (reference sequence). V was pared by 4 bases and J by 4 bases, with 8 bases of the junction left unmatched. The CDR3: CASSPKDRGRGNTIYF. The CDR3 nucleotides are TGTGCCAGCAGCCCCAAGGACAGGGGGAGAGGAAACACCATATATTTT. Full variable domain (outside the CDR3, taken from reference TRBV5-4 and TRBJ1-3): ETGVTQSPTHLIKTRGQQVTLRCSSQSGHNTVSWYQQALGQGPQFIFQYYREEENGRGNFPPRFSGLQFPNYSSELNVNALELDDSALYLCASSPKDRGRGNTIYFGEGSWLTVV.

The chain couples TRBV13 to TRBJ1-5, with TRBD1 matching over 8 bases. The CDR3 extends over 18 amino acids. Germline loops: CDR1 PRHDT, CDR2 FYEKMQ (reference sequence). Unmatched junction bases numbered 7, after V lost 0 bases and J lost 0 bases. This chain's CDR3 is CASSLGRGRIISNQPQHF. The DNA of the CDR3 is TGTGCCAGCAGCTTAGGCAGGGGGCGGATTATTAGCAATCAGCCCCAGCATTTT.